A single sample is the source of the 19 T cell receptor beta chains below, sequenced in a study of blood T cell repertoires in COVID-19. Sequencing was performed with immunoSEQ multiplex PCR; in TCRdb, only in-frame clones are kept and a portion is missing. This table has about 150,000 clones, approximately 80% appearing once. Sequencing was done on a sample of peripheral blood. These receptors were taken from a woman between 45 and 65 years old with acute or convalescent COVID-19.

The chain links TRBV4-2 to TRBJ1-6; the match to TRBD1 covers 9 bases. CDR1 is LGHNA and CDR2 is YNFKEQ in the germline V gene. CDR3 length: 17 residues. Unmatched junction bases numbered 7, after V lost 0 bases and J lost 7 bases. CDR3 loop: CASSQDGTGPVNSPLHF. The CDR3, as DNA: TGTGCCAGCAGCCAAGATGGGACAGGGCCCGTGAATTCACCCCTCCACTTT.

This chain joins TRBV24-1 and TRBJ2-5; possible D gene TRBD2, 6 bases. V dropped 7 bases and J dropped 5 bases, with 10 bases sitting between them. The CDR3 totals 12 residues. Germline V lookup: CDR1 KGHDR, CDR2 SFDVKD. In DNA, the CDR3 is TGTGCCACCAGCAGGGACTCGGAGACCCAGTACTTC. Encoded protein: CATSRDSETQYF.

The chain couples TRBV3-1 (or the pseudogene TRBV3-2) to TRBJ1-1; the D gene is possibly TRBD1 (5 bases). Trimming cost V 4 bases and J 6 bases, with 15 bases left between them. This CDR3 spans 14 amino acids. Germline CDR1 LGHDT, CDR2 YNNKEL (reference sequence). The CDR3 DNA reads TGTGCCAGCAGCCCGGCGGGACCAAAGGCTGAAGCTTTCTTT. The encoded protein is CASSPAGPKAEAFF.

The gene calls are TRBV6-5 and TRBJ2-7, with 11 bases that match TRBD1. This CDR3 is built from 15 residues. The V gene end was trimmed by 5 bases and the J gene end by 1 base; junction bases not matched to a gene: 4. Germline V gene data show CDR1 as MNHEY and CDR2 as SVGAGI. CDR3 sequence: CASSQGQGVSYEQYF. The CDR3 DNA follows: TGTGCCAGCAGTCAGGGACAGGGGGTTTCCTACGAGCAGTACTTC.

The genes are TRBV4-1 and TRBJ1-2; the D gene is possibly TRBD1 (5 bases). Germline CDR1 reads MGHRA; CDR2 reads YSYEKL. The CDR3 has 15 amino acids. V lost 0 bases, J lost 4 bases, and 12 bases lay in between. This CDR3 reads CASSQDQLRGYGYTF. Here the CDR3 DNA reads TGCGCCAGCAGCCAAGATCAATTAAGGGGCTATGGCTACACCTTC.

The chain employs TRBV20-1 and TRBJ1-5; D ambiguous. V was shortened by 3 bases and J by 6 bases, with 6 bases between the two germline ends. In germline, CDR1 is DFQATT, CDR2 SNEGSKA (reference sequence). The CDR3 is 11 amino acids. This CDR3 reads CSASGLQPQHF. CDR3 sequence (DNA): TGCAGTGCTAGTGGTCTTCAGCCCCAGCATTTT.

CDR3 DNA: TGTGCCAGCAGCCCAGGGGGCGGCCATTCACCCCTCCACTTT. Its protein product is CASSPGGGHSPLHF. This rearrangement joins TRBV7-2 to TRBJ1-6; TRBD1 agrees at 8 bases. V was clipped by 5 bases and J by 8 bases; unmatched bases: 5. The CDR3 contains 14 residues. The germline V gene has CDR1 SGHTA and CDR2 FQGNSA.

In its sample, this clone was seen once. The chain employs TRBV11-2 and TRBJ2-3, with TRBD2 matching 8 bases. Germline lookup yields CDR1 SGHAT and CDR2 FQNNGV. This CDR3 is 15 amino acids long. After removal of 7 bases from V and 4 bases from J, the junction contained 10 bases not matched to a gene. This CDR3 reads CASKGLAGVADTQYF. CDR3 in DNA: TGTGCCAGCAAGGGGCTAGCGGGTGTCGCAGATACGCAGTATTTT.

As for this clone: Within the sample, other DNA sequences also encode this same CDR3. The chain carries TRBV5-1 and TRBJ2-7, with D perhaps matching TRBD1 (5 bases). V was shortened by 4 bases and J by 3 bases, with 5 bases between the two germline ends. The length of the CDR3 is 11 residues. In germline, CDR1 is SGHRS, CDR2 YFSETQ. CDR3 protein: CASSDSYEQYF. CDR3 in DNA: TGCGCCAGCAGCGACAGCTACGAGCAGTACTTC.

This clone was seen only once. The J gene is TRBJ1-5, the V gene TRBV29-1, with 7 bases fitting TRBD1. Germline CDR1 reads SQVTM; CDR2 reads ANQGSEA. V dropped 5 bases and J dropped 4; count of bases not matched to a gene: 5. The CDR3 has 13 amino acids. The CDR3, as DNA: TGCAGCGTTCGAGGGGGCGGGAATCAGCCCCAGCATTTT. As protein: CSVRGGGNQPQHF. Filled out from reference TRBV29-1 and TRBJ1-5, the complete variable domain reads SAVISQKPSRDICQRGTSLTIQCQVDSQVTMMFWYRQQPGQSLTLIATANQGSEATYESGFVIDKFPISRPNLTFSTLTVSNMSPEDSSIYLCSVRGGGNQPQHFGDGTRLSIL.

The chain combines TRBV7-2 with TRBJ1-6; maybe TRBD1 (5 bases). The CDR3 sequence is 17 residues long. Trimming removed 1 base at V and 4 bases at J, with 14 bases between. Germline CDR1 reads SGHTA; CDR2 reads FQGNSA. CDR3 bases: TGTGCCAGCAGCTTAGTCAAGGCCGGGGGTTATAATTCACCCCTCCACTTT. This encodes CASSLVKAGGYNSPLHF.

V and J are TRBV7-8 and TRBJ1-5; TRBD1 agrees at 7 bases. The CDR3 runs to 16 residues. Germline V gene lookup returns CDR1 SGHVS and CDR2 FQNEAQ. Trimming took 0 bases from V and 5 from J; bases not matched to a gene: 7. The CDR3 protein is CASSLAPAGGYQPQHF. In DNA, the CDR3 is TGTGCCAGCAGCTTAGCGCCTGCAGGGGGGTATCAGCCCCAGCATTTT.

The chain is built from TRBV5-1 and TRBJ2-3; the match to TRBD1 covers 7 bases. The CDR3 runs 16 residues. With V trimmed by 4 bases and J by 3 bases, 11 bases remained unmatched. Germline CDR1 SGHRS, CDR2 YFSETQ. CDR3 DNA sequence: TGCGCCAGCAGCCTTCGTACAGGGGTAAGAACAGATACGCAGTATTTT. Translated: CASSLRTGVRTDTQYF.

V usage is TRBV6-5 and J usage is TRBJ1-3, with 7 bases matching TRBD1. Germline CDR1 and CDR2: MNHEY and SVGAGI. With V trimmed by 8 bases and J by 2 bases, 6 bases remained unmatched. The CDR3 is 14 amino acids. CDR3 amino acids: CASGSGTAGNTIYF. CDR3 sequence (DNA): TGTGCCAGCGGGTCGGGGACAGCTGGAAACACCATATATTTT.

The chain joins TRBV5-1 to TRBJ2-3, with TRBD2 matching 9 bases. Unmatched junction bases numbered 7, after V lost 0 bases and J lost 11 bases. From germline, CDR1 is SGHRS and CDR2 YFSETQ. The CDR3 covers 14 residues. CDR3 DNA sequence: TGCGCCAGCAGCTTGGAATCTAGCGGGGTGGTGCAGTATTTT. Residues: CASSLESSGVVQYF.

This chain uses TRBV4-1 with TRBJ2-5; 9 bases align to TRBD1. Trimming at V came to 1 base and at J to 2 bases, leaving 2 bases not matched to a gene. The CDR3 totals 15 residues. The germline V gene has CDR1 MGHRA and CDR2 YSYEKL. CDR3 coding DNA: TGCGCCAGCAGCCAAGGAGACAGGGGGCAAGAGACCCAGTACTTC. Amino acid sequence: CASSQGDRGQETQYF.

This clone was detected only once. The chain carries TRBV6-2 or TRBV6-3 and TRBJ2-1; 7 nucleotides align to TRBD2. This CDR3 comprises 14 residues. CDR1 is MNHEY and CDR2 is SVGEGT in the germline V gene. The J segment lost 9 bases and the V segment lost 5 bases, leaving 10 bases of the junction unmatched. In DNA, the CDR3 is TGTGCCAGCAGTCCAGCGGGGCTTCTTGCTGAGCAGTTCTTC. This encodes CASSPAGLLAEQFF.

This clone was recorded a few times. The gene calls are TRBV4-3 and TRBJ1-2; TRBD1 is a possible D gene (6 bases). Germline V gives CDR1 LGHNA, CDR2 YSLEER. Trimming removed 1 base from V and 5 bases from J, with 23 bases in between. CDR3 length: 18 amino acids. The CDR3 here is CASSQGLRVEGTTYGYTF. In DNA form, the CDR3 reads TGCGCCAGCAGCCAAGGCTTAAGGGTAGAGGGGACAACATATGGCTACACCTTC.

There are many counts of this clone. The chain has TRBV7-9 and TRBJ1-2; D is unclear. V was cut by 0 bases and J by 6 bases, with 11 bases left in between. From germline, CDR1 is SEHNR and CDR2 FQNEAQ (reference sequence). There are 14 residues in the CDR3. The CDR3 protein is CASSLAHEVNGYTF. CDR3 nucleotides: TGTGCCAGCAGCTTAGCGCATGAGGTTAATGGCTACACCTTC.